This T cell receptor (beta chain) is drawn from a study of blood T cell repertoires in COVID-19. Study details: PBMCs, B-cell-depleted T cells, or T cells were the source of the cDNA or gDNA that made up the material.

This clone was recorded only once. Original data processing: Estimation of nucleated cell counts relied on the amplification of reference gene primers. TCRdb keeps only in-frame clones here, not all; method: immunoSEQ multiplex PCR. The V and J calls and clone size were taken over from that table, and D and trimming were inferred from the DNA. The data contain some 140,000 clones, about 87% of them singletons. CDR3 size: 16 residues. Per the germline V gene, CDR1 is MNHEY and CDR2 is SVGEGT. Germline trimming cut 2 bases from V and 3 bases from J; bases unmatched to any gene: 5. The chain is built from TRBV6-2 or TRBV6-3 and TRBJ2-7; TRBD2 matches at 12 bases. Material: peripheral blood. This clonotype originated in a man aged 45 to 65 with active COVID-19. The CDR3 DNA sequence: TGTGCCAGCAGTTACGCTAGCGGGGGGGGACTCTACGAGCAGTACTTC. This sequence encodes CASSYASGGGLYEQYF.